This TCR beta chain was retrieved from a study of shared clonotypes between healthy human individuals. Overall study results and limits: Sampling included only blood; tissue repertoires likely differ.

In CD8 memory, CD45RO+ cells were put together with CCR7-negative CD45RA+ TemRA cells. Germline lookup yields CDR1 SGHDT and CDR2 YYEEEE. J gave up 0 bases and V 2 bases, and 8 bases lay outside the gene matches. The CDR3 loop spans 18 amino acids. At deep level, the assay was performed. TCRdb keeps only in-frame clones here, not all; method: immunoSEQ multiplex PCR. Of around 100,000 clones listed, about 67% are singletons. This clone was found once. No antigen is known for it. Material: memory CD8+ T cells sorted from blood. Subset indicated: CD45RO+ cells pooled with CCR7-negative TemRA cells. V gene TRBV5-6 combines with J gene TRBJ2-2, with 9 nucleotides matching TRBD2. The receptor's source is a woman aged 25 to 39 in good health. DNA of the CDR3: TGTGCCAGCAGCTTCGGGGCTAGCGGGAAATCGAACACCGGGGAGCTGTTTTTT. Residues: CASSFGASGKSNTGELFF.